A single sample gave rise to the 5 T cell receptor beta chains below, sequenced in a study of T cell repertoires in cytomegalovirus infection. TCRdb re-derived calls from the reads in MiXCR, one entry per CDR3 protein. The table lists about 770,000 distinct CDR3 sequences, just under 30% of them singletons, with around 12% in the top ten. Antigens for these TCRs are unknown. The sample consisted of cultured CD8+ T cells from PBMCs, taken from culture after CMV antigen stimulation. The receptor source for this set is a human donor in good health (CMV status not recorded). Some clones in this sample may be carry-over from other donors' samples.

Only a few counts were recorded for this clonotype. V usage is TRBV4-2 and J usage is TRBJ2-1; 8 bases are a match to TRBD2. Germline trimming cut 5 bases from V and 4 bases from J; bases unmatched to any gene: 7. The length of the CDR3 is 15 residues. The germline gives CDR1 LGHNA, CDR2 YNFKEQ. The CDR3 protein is CASSTQRETYNEQFF. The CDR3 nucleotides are TGTGCCAGCAGCACCCAGCGGGAGACATACAATGAGCAGTTCTTC.

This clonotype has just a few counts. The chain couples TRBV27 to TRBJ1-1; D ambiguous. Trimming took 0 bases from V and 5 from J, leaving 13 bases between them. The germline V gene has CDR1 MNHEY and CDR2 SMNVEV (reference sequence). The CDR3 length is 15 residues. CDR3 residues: CASSLSSKGGTEAFF. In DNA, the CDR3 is TGTGCCAGCAGTTTATCCTCGAAGGGAGGGACTGAAGCTTTCTTT.

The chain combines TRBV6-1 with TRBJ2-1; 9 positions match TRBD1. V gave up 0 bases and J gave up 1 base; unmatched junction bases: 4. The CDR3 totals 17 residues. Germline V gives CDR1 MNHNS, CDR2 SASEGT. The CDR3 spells CASSEAPGQGSYNEQFF. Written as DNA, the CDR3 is TGTGCCAGCAGTGAAGCACCGGGACAGGGATCCTACAATGAGCAGTTCTTC.

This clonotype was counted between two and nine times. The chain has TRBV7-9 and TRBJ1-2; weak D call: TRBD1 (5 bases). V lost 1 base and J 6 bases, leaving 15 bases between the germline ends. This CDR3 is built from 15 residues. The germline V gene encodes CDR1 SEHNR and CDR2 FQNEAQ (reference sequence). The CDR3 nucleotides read TGTGCCAGCAGCTTAGTCGGGGTCAGGGTTGATGGCTACACCTTC. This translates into CASSLVGVRVDGYTF.

CDR3: CASSLVARNSPLHF. CDR3 in DNA: TGTGCCAGCAGCTTAGTGGCTCGAAATTCACCCCTCCACTTT. V and J are TRBV7-9 and TRBJ1-6; D uncertain. Germline V lookup: CDR1 SEHNR, CDR2 FQNEAQ (reference sequence). Deletions cut 1 base from V and 7 bases from J, with 8 bases between. This CDR3 region has 14 residues. The variable domain in full, with the rest retrieved from reference TRBV7-9 and TRBJ1-6, is DTGVSQNPRHKITKRGQNVTFRCDPISEHNRLYWYRQTLGQGPEFLTYFQNEAQLEKSRLLSDRFSAERPKGSFSTLEIQRTEQGDSAMYLCASSLVARNSPLHFGNGTRLTVT.